In its sample, the clone carrying this T cell receptor beta chain was seen once. As handled by the study authors: Reference gene primers were amplified, and this amplification served to estimate nucleated cell counts. Data came from immunoSEQ multiplex PCR; TCRdb stores just in-frame clones and leaves some out. V, J and clone size were drawn from that table, and D and trimming were deduced from the DNA. Of under 200,000 clones listed, approximately 79% are singletons. This entry belongs to a study of blood T cell repertoires in COVID-19. Across the study: The samples span acute and convalescent COVID-19 from the United States, Italy and Spain. Sources were T cells, B-cell-depleted T cells, or PBMCs; the material itself was cDNA or gDNA.

The CDR3 spans 14 residues. Germline V gene data show CDR1 as SNHLY and CDR2 as FYNNEI. With 8 bases removed from V and 0 bases from J, the gap between germline ends came to 11 bases. The sequence was collected from a man in his sixties with active or convalescent COVID-19. J is TRBJ2-1 and V is TRBV2; D uncertain. Sequencing was performed on peripheral blood. The CDR3 nucleotides read TGTGCCAGCCAGATTTTCAGCTCCTACAATGAGCAGTTCTTC. It yields the protein CASQIFSSYNEQFF.